The 23 T cell receptor beta chains presented below share a single source sample, sequenced in a study of CD8 T cells in Susac syndrome. The RNA, roughly 0.5 to 1 ug, was put through reverse transcription using random hexamers. TCRdb reprocessed the immunoSEQ multiplex PCR reads with MiXCR, giving one entry per CDR3 protein. The sample lists 150,000 to 180,000 distinct CDR3 sequences; about 95% were seen once. The sequencing sample was made of CD4+ T cells from PBMCs. The receptor source for this set is a human donor with Susac syndrome.

This rearrangement joins TRBV5-1 to TRBJ2-6; possible D gene TRBD2, 6 bases. The length of the CDR3 is 16 residues. The V end lost 4 bases, the J end lost 2 bases, and 13 bases lay between the germline ends. Germline loops: CDR1 SGHRS, CDR2 YFSETQ. CDR3 protein: CASSPGDSTGANVLTF. The CDR3 nucleotides are TGCGCCAGCAGCCCGGGGGACTCGACTGGGGCCAACGTCCTGACTTTC.

The V and J genes are TRBV20-1 and TRBJ2-7; a weak D match, TRBD2 (6 bases). Trimming stripped 6 bases from V and 3 bases from J, with 15 bases between. The CDR3 totals 13 residues. Looked up from germline, CDR1 is DFQATT and CDR2 is SNEGSKA (reference sequence). The CDR3 nucleotides read TGCAGTGCAGAGAAGGAGGGAAACTACGAGCAGTACTTC. Its protein product is CSAEKEGNYEQYF.

This chain connects TRBV12-3 or TRBV12-4 to TRBJ2-1; 7 positions match TRBD1. The V segment lost 6 bases and the J segment 6 bases; nucleotides outside the gene matches: 5. This CDR3 is built from 13 residues. CDR3 sequence: CASRRGQTNEQFF. CDR3 nucleotide sequence: TGTGCCAGCAGACGGGGACAGACCAATGAGCAGTTCTTC.

This chain uses TRBV6-6 with TRBJ2-3, with TRBD1 identical over 7 bases. CDR1 is MNHNY, CDR2 SVGAGI, per germline (reference sequence). V shed 6 bases and J 8 bases; nucleotides not matched to a gene: 8. This CDR3 is built from 13 residues. This chain's CDR3 is CASSYRGDGTQYF. The CDR3 bases are TGTGCCAGCAGCTACAGGGGAGACGGTACGCAGTATTTT.

V gene TRBV7-9 combines with J gene TRBJ1-5; D may be TRBD1 (5 bases). This CDR3 spans 13 amino acids. Trimming took 4 bases from V and 7 from J, leaving 11 bases between them. The germline V gene encodes CDR1 SEHNR and CDR2 FQNEAQ (reference sequence). The CDR3: CASSSLGGQPQHF. CDR3 coding DNA: TGTGCCAGCAGCTCCCTGGGGGGGCAGCCCCAGCATTTT.

The V and J genes are TRBV20-1 and TRBJ1-1; 10 bases are shared with TRBD1. With V trimmed by 6 bases and J by 4 bases, 5 bases remained unmatched. Germline values: CDR1 DFQATT, CDR2 SNEGSKA (reference sequence). The CDR3 is made up of 13 amino acids. CDR3 bases: TGCAGTGCCCCGACAGGGGGCGGCACTGAAGCTTTCTTT. Translating gives CSAPTGGGTEAFF.

This clonotype is a singleton in its sample. The V call is TRBV7-2, the J call TRBJ2-1; tentatively, D is TRBD1 (5 bases). CDR1 is SGHTA and CDR2 is FQGNSA in the germline V gene. Trimming took off 5 bases at V and 9 bases at J, with 11 bases between the two ends. This CDR3 has 12 amino acids. The CDR3 loop is CASSARVAEQFF. In nucleotides, the CDR3 is TGTGCCAGCAGCGCCAGGGTTGCTGAGCAGTTCTTC.

The chain combines TRBV12-5 with TRBJ1-2; no reliable D call. The germline CDR1 and CDR2 sequences are LGHNT and FRNRAP. V dropped 3 bases and J dropped 4 bases, with 9 bases sitting between them. This CDR3 region has 13 residues. CDR3 coding DNA: TGTGCTAGTGGTTTAGGCGGTACCTATGGCTACACCTTC. Its translation: CASGLGGTYGYTF.

The V gene is TRBV6-5, the J gene TRBJ2-7, with TRBD1 as a possible D gene (6 bases). The CDR3 contains 13 residues. Looked up from germline, CDR1 is MNHEY and CDR2 is SVGAGI. Trimming took off 2 bases at V and 6 bases at J, with 11 bases between the two ends. CDR3 residues: CASSYGQRSEQYF. DNA for the CDR3: TGTGCCAGCAGTTACGGACAGAGAAGCGAGCAGTACTTC.

The chain links TRBV11-2 to TRBJ2-7; maybe TRBD1 (6 bases). The CDR3 runs to 14 residues. Trimming shortened V by 5 bases and J by 7 bases, and 18 bases separated the two germline ends. CDR1 is SGHAT, CDR2 FQNNGV, per germline. CDR3 residues: CASSPQGTYGEQYF. The CDR3 bases are TGTGCCAGCAGCCCTCAGGGGACCTACGGGGAGCAGTACTTC.

This clonotype was seen just once. The chain is built from TRBV9 and TRBJ2-2, with 7 bases identical to TRBD1. After removal of 8 bases from V and 7 bases from J, the junction contained 5 bases not matched to a gene. The germline V gene encodes CDR1 SGDLS and CDR2 YYNGEE. CDR3 length: 12 amino acids. The CDR3 is CASQGVGGELFF. DNA of the CDR3: TGTGCCAGTCAGGGGGTCGGCGGGGAGCTGTTTTTT.

In this sample, this clonotype turned up once. CDR3 sequence reads: CASGRTGTEAFF. The CDR3 DNA follows: TGTGCCAGCGGCAGGACAGGGACTGAAGCTTTCTTT. The rearrangement joins TRBV25-1 to TRBJ1-1; 8 nucleotides line up with TRBD1. Germline CDR1 is MGHDK and CDR2 is SYGVNS. The ends lost 8 bases at V and 5 bases at J; junction bases unmatched: 4. This CDR3 is built from 12 residues.

The rearrangement joins TRBV18 to TRBJ2-2; maybe TRBD2 (5 bases). The V end lost 5 bases, the J end lost 0 bases, and 13 bases lay between the germline ends. The length of the CDR3 is 16 residues. The germline V gene encodes CDR1 KGHSH and CDR2 LQKENI. CDR3 DNA sequence: TGTGCCAGCTCATCCGGCGGGTTATCGAACACCGGGGAGCTGTTTTTT. As protein: CASSSGGLSNTGELFF.

This clonotype appeared a single time. The chain links TRBV20-1 to TRBJ1-1; TRBD1 might be the D (5 bases). Germline CDR1 reads DFQATT; CDR2 reads SNEGSKA (reference sequence). V gave up 2 bases and J gave up 5 bases, with 15 bases separating them. This CDR3 has 14 amino acids. The CDR3 loop is CSARKAGRGTEAFF. As DNA, the CDR3 is TGCAGTGCTAGAAAGGCAGGGCGGGGTACTGAAGCTTTCTTT.

This chain uses TRBV27 with TRBJ1-2; TRBD1 matches at 7 bases. Germline CDR1 reads MNHEY; CDR2 reads SMNVEV (reference sequence). Trimming took 5 bases from V and 2 from J; bases not matched to a gene: 5. This CDR3 comprises 14 residues. As DNA, the CDR3 is TGTGCCAGCAGTACATCGACAGGGAACTATGGCTACACCTTC. Translation: CASSTSTGNYGYTF.

The chain employs TRBV6-5 and TRBJ1-2; D may be TRBD1 (6 bases). The CDR3 spans 14 residues. Germline CDR1 is MNHEY and CDR2 is SVGAGI. V was pared by 4 bases and J by 4 bases, with 13 bases between. As DNA, the CDR3 is TGTGCCAGCAGTTCCCTACAGGGAAGCTATGGCTACACCTTC. Amino acid sequence: CASSSLQGSYGYTF.

The chain carries TRBV20-1 and TRBJ1-2, with D possibly being TRBD1 (5 bases). This CDR3 has 15 residues. CDR1 is DFQATT, CDR2 SNEGSKA, per germline (reference sequence). The V end lost 0 bases, the J end lost 2 bases, and 13 bases lay between the germline ends. The CDR3 loop is CSAREGRVGNYGYTF. The CDR3 DNA follows: TGCAGTGCTAGAGAGGGCAGGGTGGGCAACTATGGCTACACCTTC.

The chain combines TRBV4-1 with TRBJ1-1; D not resolved. The germline gives CDR1 MGHRA, CDR2 YSYEKL. The CDR3 runs to 14 residues. The ends were cut back, 0 bases at V and 0 bases at J, with 5 bases in the middle. The CDR3 loop is CASSQDWVNTEAFF. The CDR3 DNA sequence: TGCGCCAGCAGCCAAGATTGGGTGAACACTGAAGCTTTCTTT.

The chain is built from TRBV9 and TRBJ2-1; no definite D call. Germline V CDR1 and CDR2: SGDLS, YYNGEE. The V end was cut by 0 bases, the J end by 9 bases, with 4 bases between. This CDR3 has 11 amino acids. CDR3 DNA: TGTGCCAGCAGCGTAGGGGGTGAGCAGTTCTTC. Protein product: CASSVGGEQFF.

A few counts support this clonotype. V is TRBV12-3 or TRBV12-4 and J is TRBJ1-6, with no clear D. The length of the CDR3 is 12 residues. Trimming stripped 1 base from V and 7 bases from J, with 2 bases between. In DNA form, the CDR3 reads TGTGCCAGCAGTTTAGTGAATTCACCCCTCCACTTT. It encodes CASSLVNSPLHF.

The gene calls are TRBV12-3 or TRBV12-4 and TRBJ2-1, with D unclear. The V gene lost 11 bases and the J gene lost 10 bases, with 9 bases spanning the gap. CDR3 length: 9 residues. The CDR3 region is CAGVREQFF. The CDR3, as DNA: TGTGCCGGTGTAAGGGAGCAGTTCTTC.

The V gene is TRBV27, the J gene TRBJ1-6; D unclear. CDR3 length: 16 amino acids. The germline CDR1 and CDR2 sequences are MNHEY and SMNVEV (reference sequence). Trimming cost V 5 bases and J 6 bases, with 17 bases left between them. CDR3 residues: CASSKRADSFNSPLHF. Here the CDR3 DNA reads TGTGCCAGCAGTAAAAGGGCAGACTCTTTTAATTCACCCCTCCACTTT.

J is TRBJ1-2 and V is TRBV4-2; D not resolved. This CDR3 has 13 residues. CDR1 is LGHNA and CDR2 is YNFKEQ in the germline V gene. V lost 0 bases to trimming and J lost 8 bases, with 10 bases between them. Here the CDR3 reads CASSQDPSGGYTF. Written as DNA, the CDR3 is TGTGCCAGCAGCCAAGATCCCAGCGGGGGCTACACCTTC.